This T cell receptor (beta chain) was sequenced during a study of cytomegalovirus exposure and HLA in healthy donors (dated by TCRdb to the late 2010s). In the study overall: According to an earlier analysis of a few hundred of the donors, about 179 million T cells yielded 117 million unique TCR beta sequences and 276 Gb of sequence data. An early release covering 550 to 650 HLA-typed donors comprised about 320 gigabases of sequencing data and tens of millions of unique TCR sequences. The genetic ancestry cluster associated with self-reported Caucasian donors included 81% of the 300 to 450 genotyped donors. The study aimed to test whether cataloging public T cell receptors could reveal signatures of past pathogen exposure. Using immunosequencing, the study profiled T cell repertoires from 500 to 800 subjects and related those repertoires to cytomegalovirus serostatus. Along with the approximately 700-subject first cohort, a separate validation cohort of over 90 different subjects was used. To predict cytomegalovirus infection status, the study brought together high-throughput TCR immunosequencing, statistical association of individual TCRs with disease status, and machine learning. A later analysis re-examined previously published TCR beta repertoires from roughly 720 donors and added high-resolution HLA genotyping to investigate patterns of TCR occurrence. In the later analysis, no new phenotypic data were used to find candidate immune exposures; instead, reliance was placed on TCR beta sequences and their occurrence across donors. To decide whether each TCR beta V gene segment behaved as functional or pseudogenic, an earlier analysis of approximately 620 of the donors relied on high-throughput TCR beta sequencing. Donor age, sex, ethnicity and CMV serostatus were compiled alongside the repertoire data. Genome-wide SNP genotypes for about three fifths of the roughly 670 donors were used in a later genetic analysis, which treated that subset as a discovery cohort. Every discovery cohort repertoire had been produced on one sequencing platform. HLA typing included class I and class II loci at four-digit resolution. The number of typed donors differed by locus: about 620-630 for A, B, C, DRB1 and DQB1; about 520 for DQA1; fewer than 610 for DPA1; and some 450 for DPB1. Roughly 5 DR-DQ haplotypes were treated as single units for association and clustering because of strong linkage in the cohort. Among a few hundred genotyped donors of the cohort, an average of about 240,000 unique TCR beta nucleotide sequences were sequenced per donor, about a sixth of them non-productive. Study-wide conclusions, independent of this receptor: A later genetic analysis associated a missense DCLRE1C variant with V-gene and J-gene trimming of TCR beta chains, and an independent cohort replicated the association. Some IMGT-functional V segments, including TRBV6-2 and TRBV6-3, could not be distinguished by the 87-base-pair reads and were therefore excluded. Sequencing depth was assumed to be roughly uniform across donors in the presence/absence analyses, though that assumption may not hold. HLA typing was unavailable for some donors at each locus, so association tests used only the typed subset. CMV serostatus was the only immune exposure information available for the cohort. This cohort had only TCR beta chains sequenced, and the lack of alpha or paired-chain data limited which features could be detected. A later analysis associated roughly 17,000 TCR beta sequences with specific HLA alleles at a false discovery rate of 0.05. In a later genetic analysis, fewer N-insertions in productive TCRs were reported among donors in an Asian-associated ancestry cluster than the roughly 640-donor mean. Across donors, most TCR sequences were observed very rarely, whereas some public TCRs were present in many individuals. A later analysis found that HLA-associated TCR beta chains were more clonally expanded and had lower generation probabilities than equally common non-associated chains. When HLA alleles, especially DR and DQ, strongly co-occurred, attributing TCR associations to individual alleles was difficult. The classifier was reported to diagnose cytomegalovirus status with high specificity and sensitivity in both the original cohort and the validation cohort. According to a later analysis, TCR association rates differed among HLA loci, with DRB1 alleles showing the most associated TCRs and HLA-C alleles showing the fewest. In vitro tests confirmed that a few of the cytomegalovirus-associated TCR beta chains recognize cytomegalovirus antigens. Broadly in line with IMGT annotations, most TCR beta V segments showed up in productive rearrangements about 90% or about 30% of the time in an earlier analysis of about 500 of the donors. A group of highly shared sequence variants was considered likely to be a technical artifact of the sequencing pipeline. Most CMV-associated TCR beta chains appeared to be HLA-restricted in a later analysis, and the HLA associations seemed to be driven largely by CMV exposure. Some 15 rarely observed V segments, including chromosome 9 orphons, were excluded from the earlier analysis of about 500 of the donors because counts were too low. Linkage disequilibrium might explain the correlated functional status among segregating V segments, but an unknown experimental factor could not be ruled out. According to a later analysis, parvovirus B19, influenza, CMV and Epstein-Barr virus appeared linked to several top co-occurrence clusters. The study listed 150 to 200 TCR beta chains as associated with cytomegalovirus. It was suggested by the authors that the approach could potentially be generalized to other disease states and immunological phenotypes. A further reported finding was that TCR beta sequences accurately predicted the HLA-A and HLA-B alleles for most subjects in the first cohort.

The cohort comprised some 680 healthy bone marrow donors. All cohort members were sampled while nominally healthy, although unrecorded immune exposures were likely present. The donor was CMV seropositive and was included in the group of approximately 310 seropositive cohort members. A peripheral blood sample was provided by each donor, and peripheral blood mononuclear cells were used for TCR beta sequencing. Genomic DNA extraction from the blood cell samples was performed with the Qiagen DNeasy Blood Extraction Kit. Library prep was done by the immunoSEQ multiplex PCR assay. For the multiplex PCR, a mixture combining 60 forward primers for TCR Vbeta segments and 13 reverse primers for TCR Jbeta segments was used. A multiplex PCR assay on genomic DNA amplified the CDR3 region of rearranged TCR beta genes. Amplified TCR beta libraries were sequenced as 87-base-pair reads on the Illumina HiSeq System. The paper's processing steps were these. In a later analysis, tens of millions of unique TCR beta chains were counted across the approximately 670 repertoires, and roughly 11 million of these chains were shared by at least two donors. To remove PCR and sequencing errors, raw reads were error-corrected and collapsed into unique sequences using a nearest-neighbor algorithm that merged closely related sequences. CDR3 sequences were aligned to IMGT reference sequences to assign V, D and J gene segments. Each retained sequence needed at least a six-nucleotide match to both a V gene segment and a J gene segment. A rearrangement counted as productive if the CDR3 had no stop codons and remained in frame with V and J, and every other rearrangement counted as non-productive. CDR3 was defined by IMGT convention, running from the second conserved V-encoded cysteine to the conserved J-encoded phenylalanine. The earlier analysis of a few hundred of the donors excluded any sequence lacking an unambiguous match to a single V gene segment. In an earlier analysis of several hundred of the donors, V segments were called functional above 56.7% productive rearrangements and were called segregating when the between-donor standard deviation exceeded 5%. A statistical classification framework was built for diagnosing cytomegalovirus status from the catalog of TCR beta chain sequences. A later analysis assigned V and J genes by comparing TCR nucleotide sequences with IMGT/GENE-DB human TR gene sequences. Using the TCRdist pipeline, a later analysis assigned CDR3 sequences along with most-parsimonious VDJ recombination scenarios. A later analysis defined each TCR beta chain by its CDR3 amino acid sequence plus V-gene family, and excluded reads lacking a unique V-gene family. In a later analysis, 450 to 600 highly shared, low-generation-probability nucleotide sequences were removed to address suspected cross-contamination and a sequencing artifact. A later analysis calculated a clonal expansion index for each public chain from normalized within-repertoire ranks of inferred template counts. A later analysis computed generation probabilities with a VDJ recombination model fitted to out-of-frame rearrangements, and checked the results against IGoR. A later analysis scored TCR-TCR, TCR-HLA and TCR-CMV co-occurrence with hypergeometric tests, applying a repertoire-size bias correction to TCR pairs. False discovery rates were estimated in a later analysis by permuting HLA or CMV assignments 20 times. In a later analysis, co-occurring TCRs were grouped with DBSCAN, and TCRdist sequence similarity was added when clustering was performed within HLA-allele-positive subsets. Repertoires with fewer than 30,000 or more than 120,000 public chains, plus five repertoires with anomalous nucleotide sharing, were excluded from co-occurrence clustering. Held by TCRdb, this immuneACCESS table contains in-frame sequences only and omits some clones. Under half of the omission traces to an unresolved V gene where checked; the cause of the rest is unknown. V, J and clone size are taken as reported in that table, and D and trimming were inferred from the DNA itself. The sample records approximately 170,000 clones, around three quarters of which are singletons. Approximately 2.1% of the sample rests with the top ten.

For this clone: Its antigen target is currently unknown. The sample holds no much larger clone one base away, and base qualities are not on file.

Relative to germline, V is missing 4 bases and J is missing 6 bases, with 17 bases of the junction outside any gene match. CDR1 and CDR2 were assigned from the germline V gene as MGHRA and YSYEKL. The CDR3, cysteine through phenylalanine, is 18 amino acids long. CDR3 DNA is the only sequence kept; it has 54 bases, read in frame from the first base. Rearrangement joined TRBV4-1 to TRBJ2-1, with TRBD2 identical over 8 junction bases. The origin of this receptor is a woman aged 25 to 39 in good health and CMV-seropositive. The material sequenced was PBMCs. This receptor has the CDR3 CASSPKMGGGRMVNEQFF. The nucleotide sequence is given as TGCGCCAGCAGCCCCAAGATGGGCGGGGGGCGTATGGTCAATGAGCAGTTCTTC.